This T cell receptor beta chain was observed in a study of shared clonotypes between healthy human individuals. The CDR3 totals 15 residues. Germline V gene lookup returns CDR1 MDHEN and CDR2 SYDVKM. Trimming pared 6 bases from V and 2 bases from J, leaving 14 bases between. At a deep level, the assay was run. It was around 190 ng DNA, about 30,000 T cell genomes, that sorted-subset replicate PCRs used. Method: immunoSEQ multiplex PCR; TCRdb's copy keeps in-frame clones and lacks some. The table lists fewer than 400,000 clones, roughly 70% of them singletons. The receptor was derived from a man in his thirties or forties in good health. V is TRBV28 and J is TRBJ1-5; D may be TRBD1 (5 bases). Sequenced sample: memory CD4+ T cells sorted from blood. Subset: CD45RA-negative fraction. CDR3 nucleotide sequence: TGTGCCAGCAGCTCTGGTTTCAGGGGCAATCAGCCCCAGCATTTT. As protein: CASSSGFRGNQPQHF.